This entry lists 20 T cell receptor beta chains sequenced from one sample in a study of tumor and adjacent non-tumor tissue in lung cancer. RNA was extracted from bulk tissue without any cell sorting. A modified ARM-PCR protocol with three rounds of nested PCR amplified TCRbeta. MiXCR, run by TCRdb on the multiplex PCR reads, gives a single entry per CDR3 protein. The table includes under 250,000 distinct CDR3 sequences, around 71% detected once. Sequences were obtained from lung tumor tissue. The receptors derive from a man in his 60s with non-small cell lung cancer.

This rearrangement joins TRBV11-3 to TRBJ2-7; possibly TRBD1 or TRBD2 for D (6 bases each). Germline-derived CDR1 and CDR2 are SGHNT and YENEEA. Trimming took 8 bases from V and 3 from J, leaving 23 bases between them. CDR3 length equals 16 residues. The chain's CDR3 is CASGTKRGAGYYEQYF. The CDR3 bases are TGTGCCAGCGGCACCAAGAGGGGGGCGGGCTACTACGAGCAGTACTTC. Full variable domain (outside the CDR3, taken from reference TRBV11-3 and TRBJ2-7): EAGVVQSPRYKIIEKKQPVAFWCNPISGHNTLYWYLQNLGQGPELLIRYENEEAVDDSQLPKDRFSAERLKGVDSTLKIQPAELGDSAVYLCASGTKRGAGYYEQYFGPGTRLTVT.

A remark on this clonotype: Here the CDR3 omits its conserved ending phenylalanine or tryptophan, so a read error is the likely source. The rearrangement joins TRBV4-3 to TRBJ2-1; no reliable D call. This CDR3 region has 13 residues. The V gene's germline CDR1 is LGHNA and CDR2 YSLEER. V was trimmed by 0 bases and J by 9 bases, leaving 9 bases between them. For the CDR3, the DNA is TGCGCCAGCAGCCAAGATCGGAGCAGTGAGCAGTTCATC. Residues: CASSQDRSSEQFI.

Note on this clonotype: An end of the junction differs from the germline gene, which may be a read error. V is TRBV7-8 and J is TRBJ2-7; D may be TRBD2 (5 bases). Looked up from germline, CDR1 is SGHVS and CDR2 is FQNEAQ. The CDR3 spans 15 residues. DNA for the CDR3: TGTGCCAGCAGCTTAGCGTTCGGACTCCTCTACGACCAGTACTTC. Residues: CASSLAFGLLYDQYF.

Details on this clonotype: One end of the junction fails to match germline, which may point to a read error. J is TRBJ2-1 and V is TRBV20-1; the match to TRBD2 covers 8 bases. This CDR3 is built from 14 residues. Germline V gene sequence: CDR1 DFQATT, CDR2 SNEGSKA (reference sequence). CDR3 sequence reads: CSVRRTSGSNEQFF. The CDR3 bases are TGCAGTGTTAGAAGGACAAGCGGGAGCAATGAGCAGTTCTTC.

CDR3 bases: TGTGCCAGCAGCCAGCGGGGGGGACTTGATGAAGATACGCAGTATTTT. Its protein is CASSQRGGLDEDTQYF. This chain joins TRBV4-2 and TRBJ2-3; 9 bases are a match to TRBD2. Germline V gene sequence: CDR1 LGHNA, CDR2 YNFKEQ. Trimming took 3 bases from V and 5 from J; bases not matched to a gene: 9. The CDR3 length is 16 residues.

The chain links TRBV6-5 to TRBJ2-2; 12 bases map to TRBD1. Germline V gene sequence: CDR1 MNHEY, CDR2 SVGAGI. The V gene end was trimmed by 6 bases and the J gene end by 6 bases; junction bases not matched to a gene: 8. The CDR3 is 16 amino acids. The CDR3 reads CASRWGQGASSGELFF. In nucleotides, the CDR3 is TGTGCCAGCAGATGGGGACAGGGGGCTTCGTCCGGGGAGCTGTTTTTT.

In the case of this clonotype: A read error is possible here, since a much larger clone lies one base away. V gene TRBV29-1 combines with J gene TRBJ2-3; D not resolved. The CDR3 has 13 residues. V was cut by 5 bases and J by 2 bases, with 11 bases left in between. Germline V lookup: CDR1 SQVTM, CDR2 ANQGSEA. Here the CDR3 reads CSVLGRATDTQYF. DNA for the CDR3: TGCAGCGTTCTGGGAAGAGCCACAGATACGCAGTATTTT.

J is TRBJ1-1 and V is TRBV28; maybe TRBD1 (6 bases). V gave up 4 bases and J gave up 4 bases, with 10 bases separating them. Germline V gene sequence: CDR1 MDHEN, CDR2 SYDVKM. The CDR3 sequence is 13 residues long. Here the CDR3 reads CASSSGQFTEAFF. The CDR3 region has the DNA TGTGCCAGCAGTTCCGGACAGTTCACTGAAGCTTTCTTT.

Comments on this clonotype: This clone may be a read error of a much larger clone one base away. The chain employs TRBV28 and TRBJ2-7; TRBD2 might be the D (6 bases). The CDR3 has 14 amino acids. CDR1 is MDHEN and CDR2 is SYDVKM in the germline V gene. This CDR3 reads CVSSTPGGPGEQYF. The CDR3 region has the DNA TGTGTCAGCAGCACCCCCGGGGGTCCGGGGGAGCAGTACTTC.

Points on this clonotype: The junction shows a germline mismatch at one end, possibly a read error. This chain links TRBV5-5 with TRBJ2-1; D tentatively reads TRBD1 or TRBD2 (5 bases each). Looked up from germline, CDR1 is SGHKS and CDR2 is YYEKEE (reference sequence). CDR3 length: 14 residues. The CDR3 protein is CASNLGDRSYEQFF. Written as DNA, the CDR3 is TGTGCCAGCAACTTGGGGGATCGATCCTATGAGCAGTTCTTC.

This clonotype was recorded once. A junction boundary mismatches the germline segment, possibly from a read error. The chain uses TRBV11-3 and TRBJ2-7; the D call may be TRBD1 or TRBD2 (5 bases each). CDR3 size: 13 residues. Per the germline V gene, CDR1 is SGHNT and CDR2 is YENEEA. CDR3 loop: CASTSSGRDEQYF. CDR3 coding DNA: TGTGCCAGCACTTCCAGCGGCAGGGACGAGCAGTATTTC.

In this sample, this clonotype turned up many times. The chain couples TRBV4-2 to TRBJ1-5, with D uncertain. Germline loops: CDR1 LGHNA, CDR2 YNFKEQ. The length of the CDR3 is 14 residues. V lost 0 bases, J lost 4 bases, and 7 bases lay in between. DNA of the CDR3: TGTGCCAGCAGCCAAGATGACGGGAATCAGCCCCAGCATTTT. The encoded protein is CASSQDDGNQPQHF.

This clonotype was observed a handful of times. The chain joins TRBV6-2 or TRBV6-3 to TRBJ2-5, with D uncertain. CDR3 length equals 16 residues. V was pared by 6 bases and J by 2 bases, with 19 bases between. CDR1 and CDR2 from the germline V gene are MNHEY and SVGEGT. The CDR3 reads CASSFPGWAGQETQYF. DNA of the CDR3: TGTGCCAGCAGCTTCCCTGGGTGGGCAGGACAAGAGACCCAGTACTTC.

In the case of this clonotype: At one boundary the junction diverges from the germline segment, which might be a read error. This chain connects TRBV12-3 or TRBV12-4 to TRBJ2-1; D possibly uses TRBD1 or TRBD2 (5 bases each). This CDR3 comprises 13 residues. The CDR3: CASSPRGMSEEFF. DNA for the CDR3: TGTGCCAGCAGTCCCCGGGGCATGAGTGAGGAGTTCTTC.

Remarks on this clonotype: A much larger clone differs from this one at a single base, so this may be a read error. J is TRBJ2-5 and V is TRBV7-9; D remains ambiguous. This CDR3 region has 13 residues. Germline-derived CDR1 and CDR2 are SEHNR and FQNEAQ (reference sequence). The CDR3 DNA is TGTGCCGGCAGCCGGGTTTACCAAGAGACCCAGTACTTC. It is translated as CAGSRVYQETQYF.

As concerns this clonotype: At one boundary the junction diverges from the germline segment, which might be a read error. V usage is TRBV20-1 and J usage is TRBJ2-3; D unresolved. From germline, CDR1 is DFQATT and CDR2 SNEGSKA (reference sequence). The CDR3 has 12 residues. This CDR3 reads CSPTADLDMQYF. CDR3 coding DNA: TGCAGTCCCACAGCCGACCTTGATATGCAGTATTTT.

As to this clonotype: Just one base apart from a much larger clone, this may be a read error. V and J are TRBV4-1 and TRBJ1-5; tentatively, D is TRBD1 (5 bases). Germline CDR1 is MGHRA and CDR2 is YSYEKL. This CDR3 region has 14 residues. For the CDR3, the DNA is TGCGCCAACAGCCAAGATGTCGGGGGGAGGCCCCAGCATTTT. As protein: CANSQDVGGRPQHF.

About this clonotype itself: This may be a read error, as it is one base from a much larger clone. This sequence joins TRBV20-1 and TRBJ2-5; D remains ambiguous. Germline loops: CDR1 DFQATT, CDR2 SNEGSKA (reference sequence). V lost 0 bases to trimming and J lost 12 bases, with 23 bases between them. This CDR3 has 15 residues. CDR3 region: CSARDHRSAIGLKYF. CDR3 in DNA: TGCAGTGCTAGAGATCATCGGAGCGCCATCGGTCTTAAGTACTTC.

The chain links TRBV6-2 or TRBV6-3 to TRBJ1-5, with D hard to call. V lost 6 bases and J 6 bases, leaving 12 bases between the germline ends. Germline V gives CDR1 MNHEY, CDR2 SVGEGT. CDR3 length equals 13 residues. CDR3 in DNA: TGTGCCAGCAGCCACTCGGCGACTCAGCCCCAGCATTTT. It is translated as CASSHSATQPQHF.

Details on this clonotype: With a much larger clone just one base away, this may be a read error. The chain couples TRBV4-2 to TRBJ2-6; TRBD1 or TRBD2 may be the D gene (5 bases each). CDR1 is LGHNA and CDR2 is YNFKEQ in the germline V gene. This CDR3 contains 20 residues. The CDR3 nucleotides read TGTGCCAGCAGCCAAGTAACCCCGGGGCAGGGAAGCTCTGGGGCCATCGTCCTGACTTTC. It specifies CASSQVTPGQGSSGAIVLTF.